This T cell receptor beta chain originates from a study of lymphopenia after photon versus proton radiotherapy. Regarding this clone: The antigen remains unidentified.

Overall study results and limits: Relative stability marked proton patients; photon patients lost diversity and naive cells. Authors raise, but do not show, better survival with proton therapy.

Only in-frame clones appear in the TCRdb table, and some are missing; sequencing was by immunoSEQ multiplex PCR. The table has 70,000 or so clones, under 95% seen once. CDR1 is GTSNPN and CDR2 is SVGIG in the germline V gene (reference sequence). The CDR3 extends over 13 amino acids. The V and J ends lost 1 base and 3 bases respectively, with 10 bases between them. Sequences were derived from peripheral blood, sampled from a patient treated with photon-based radiotherapy. The clonotype was recovered from a woman between 40 and 55 years old with cholangiocarcinoma. The chain joins TRBV30 to TRBJ2-7; D is perhaps TRBD2 (6 bases). The CDR3 protein is CAWSGDSGYEQYF. In nucleotides, the CDR3 is TGTGCCTGGAGTGGGGACTCGGGCTACGAGCAGTACTTC.